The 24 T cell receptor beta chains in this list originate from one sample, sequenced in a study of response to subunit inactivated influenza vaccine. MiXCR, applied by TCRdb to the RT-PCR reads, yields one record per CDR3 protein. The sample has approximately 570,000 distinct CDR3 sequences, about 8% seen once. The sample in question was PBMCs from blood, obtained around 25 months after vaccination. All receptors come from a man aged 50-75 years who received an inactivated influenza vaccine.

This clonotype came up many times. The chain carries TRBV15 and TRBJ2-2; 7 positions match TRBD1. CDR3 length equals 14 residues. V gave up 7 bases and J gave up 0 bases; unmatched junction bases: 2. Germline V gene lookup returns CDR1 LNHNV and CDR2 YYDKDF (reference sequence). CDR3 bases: TGTGCCACCAAGGACAGGCCGAACACCGGGGAGCTGTTTTTT. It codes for CATKDRPNTGELFF.

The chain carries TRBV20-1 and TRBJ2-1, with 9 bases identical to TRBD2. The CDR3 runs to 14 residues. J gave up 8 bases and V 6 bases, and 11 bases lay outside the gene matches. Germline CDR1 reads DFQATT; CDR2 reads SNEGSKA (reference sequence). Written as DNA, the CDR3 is TGCAGTGCCTCGGCGGGGGGGGCTAGCGATGAGCAGTTCTTC. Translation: CSASAGGASDEQFF.

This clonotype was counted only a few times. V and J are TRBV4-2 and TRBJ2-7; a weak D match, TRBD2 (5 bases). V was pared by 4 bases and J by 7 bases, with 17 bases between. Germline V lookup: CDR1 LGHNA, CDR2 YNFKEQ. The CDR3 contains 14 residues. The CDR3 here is CASSRSTRGGEQYF. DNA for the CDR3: TGTGCCAGCAGCCGATCCACTAGAGGCGGGGAGCAGTACTTC.

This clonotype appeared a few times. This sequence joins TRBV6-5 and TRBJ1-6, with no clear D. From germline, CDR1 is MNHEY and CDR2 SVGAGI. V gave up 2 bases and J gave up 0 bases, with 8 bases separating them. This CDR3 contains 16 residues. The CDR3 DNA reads TGTGCCAGCAGTTACGACAAGAGCTCCTATAATTCACCCCTCCACTTT. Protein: CASSYDKSSYNSPLHF.

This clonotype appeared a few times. The CDR3, as DNA: TGTGCCAGCAGCTCGACTAGCGGGGGCACCGGGGAGCTGTTTTTT. This encodes CASSSTSGGTGELFF. The chain combines TRBV6-2 or TRBV6-3 with TRBJ2-2; the match to TRBD2 covers 12 bases. CDR3 length: 15 amino acids. Per germline, CDR1 MNHEY and CDR2 SVGEGT. V shed 6 bases, J shed 4 bases, and the junction held 3 bases outside the gene matches.

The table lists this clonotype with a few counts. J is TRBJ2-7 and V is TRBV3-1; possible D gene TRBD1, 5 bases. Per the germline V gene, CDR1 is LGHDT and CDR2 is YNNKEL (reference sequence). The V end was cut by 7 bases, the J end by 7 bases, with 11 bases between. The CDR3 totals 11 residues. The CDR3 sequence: CASTTKGEQYF. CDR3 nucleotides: TGTGCCAGCACGACAAAGGGGGAGCAGTACTTC.

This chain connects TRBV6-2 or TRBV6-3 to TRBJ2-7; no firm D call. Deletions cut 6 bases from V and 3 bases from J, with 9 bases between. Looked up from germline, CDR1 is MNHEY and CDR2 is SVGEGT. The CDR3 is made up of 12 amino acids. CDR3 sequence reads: CASSLRVYEQYF. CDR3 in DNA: TGTGCCAGCAGCCTCCGGGTCTACGAGCAGTACTTC.

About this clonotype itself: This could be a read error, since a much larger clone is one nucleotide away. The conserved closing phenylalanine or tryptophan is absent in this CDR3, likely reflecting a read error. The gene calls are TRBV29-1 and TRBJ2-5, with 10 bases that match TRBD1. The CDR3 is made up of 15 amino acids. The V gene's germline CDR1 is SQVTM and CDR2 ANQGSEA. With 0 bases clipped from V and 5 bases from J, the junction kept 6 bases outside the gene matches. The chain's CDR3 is CSVEDKGQGPETQYS. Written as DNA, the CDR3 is TGCAGCGTTGAAGATAAGGGACAGGGGCCGGAGACCCAGTACTCC.

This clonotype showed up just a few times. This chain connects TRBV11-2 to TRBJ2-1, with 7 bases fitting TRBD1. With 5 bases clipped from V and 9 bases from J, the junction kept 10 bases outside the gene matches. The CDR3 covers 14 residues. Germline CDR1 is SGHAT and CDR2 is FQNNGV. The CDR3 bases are TGTGCCAGCAGCACGGACAGGCAGGGTGGTGAGCAGTTCTTC. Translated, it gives CASSTDRQGGEQFF. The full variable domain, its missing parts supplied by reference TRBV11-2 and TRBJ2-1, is EAGVAQSPRYKIIEKRQSVAFWCNPISGHATLYWYQQILGQGPKLLIQFQNNGVVDDSQLPKDRFSAERLKGVDSTLKIQPAKLEDSAVYLCASSTDRQGGEQFFGPGTRLTVL.

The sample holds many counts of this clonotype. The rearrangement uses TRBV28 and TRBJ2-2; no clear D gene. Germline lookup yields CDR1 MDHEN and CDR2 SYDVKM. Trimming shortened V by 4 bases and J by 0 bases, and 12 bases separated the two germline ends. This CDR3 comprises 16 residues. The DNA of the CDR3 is TGTGCCAGCAGTTCCTCGGATATTACGAACACCGGGGAGCTGTTTTTT. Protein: CASSSSDITNTGELFF.

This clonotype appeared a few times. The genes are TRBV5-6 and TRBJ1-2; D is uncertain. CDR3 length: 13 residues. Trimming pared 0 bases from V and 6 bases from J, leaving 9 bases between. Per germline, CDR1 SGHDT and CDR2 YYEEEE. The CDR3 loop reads CASSLVSGDGYTF. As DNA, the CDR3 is TGTGCCAGCAGCTTGGTCTCTGGAGATGGCTACACCTTC.

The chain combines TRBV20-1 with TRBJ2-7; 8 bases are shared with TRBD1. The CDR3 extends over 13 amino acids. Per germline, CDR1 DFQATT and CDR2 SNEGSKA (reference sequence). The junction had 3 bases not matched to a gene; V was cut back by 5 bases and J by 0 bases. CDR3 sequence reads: CSAWTGSSYEQYF. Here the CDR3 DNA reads TGCAGTGCTTGGACAGGGAGCTCCTACGAGCAGTACTTC.

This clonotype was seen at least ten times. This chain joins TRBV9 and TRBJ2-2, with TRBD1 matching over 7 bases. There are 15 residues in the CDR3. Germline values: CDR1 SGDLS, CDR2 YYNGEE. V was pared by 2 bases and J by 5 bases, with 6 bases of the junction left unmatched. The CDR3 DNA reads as TGTGCCAGCAGCGTTTCGGGACAGCAGACCGGGGAGCTGTTTTTT. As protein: CASSVSGQQTGELFF.

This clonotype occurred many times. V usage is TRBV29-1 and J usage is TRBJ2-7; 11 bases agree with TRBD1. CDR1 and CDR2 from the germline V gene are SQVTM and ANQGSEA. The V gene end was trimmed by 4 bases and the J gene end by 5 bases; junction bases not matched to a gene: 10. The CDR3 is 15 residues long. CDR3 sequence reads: CSVADRGRSLNEQYF. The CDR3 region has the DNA TGCAGCGTTGCGGACAGGGGGCGTTCCTTGAACGAGCAGTACTTC.

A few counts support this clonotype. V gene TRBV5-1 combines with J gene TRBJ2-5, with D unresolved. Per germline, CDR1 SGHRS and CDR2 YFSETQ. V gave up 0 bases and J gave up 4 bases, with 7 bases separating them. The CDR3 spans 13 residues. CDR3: CASSLATSETQYF. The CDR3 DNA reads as TGCGCCAGCAGCTTGGCCACCTCAGAGACCCAGTACTTC.

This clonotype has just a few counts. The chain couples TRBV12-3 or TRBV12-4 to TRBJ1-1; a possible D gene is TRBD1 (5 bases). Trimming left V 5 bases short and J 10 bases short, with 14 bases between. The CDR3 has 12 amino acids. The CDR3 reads CASSLPGTIAFF. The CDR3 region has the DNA TGTGCCAGCAGTCTCCCCGGGACCATAGCTTTCTTT.

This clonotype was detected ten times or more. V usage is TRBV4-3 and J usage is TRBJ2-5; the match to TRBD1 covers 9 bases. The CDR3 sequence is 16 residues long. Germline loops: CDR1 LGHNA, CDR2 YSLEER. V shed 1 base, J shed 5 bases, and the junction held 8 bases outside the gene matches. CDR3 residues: CASSQGGQGALETQYF. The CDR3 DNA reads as TGCGCCAGCAGCCAAGGGGGACAGGGAGCTCTGGAGACCCAGTACTTC.

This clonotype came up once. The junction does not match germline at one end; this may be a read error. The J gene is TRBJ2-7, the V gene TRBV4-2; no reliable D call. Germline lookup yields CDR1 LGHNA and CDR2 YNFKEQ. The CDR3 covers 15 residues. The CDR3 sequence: CASSQDLSASYKQYF. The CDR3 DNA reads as TGTGCCAGCAGCCAAGATCTCAGCGCGTCCTACAAGCAGTACTTC.

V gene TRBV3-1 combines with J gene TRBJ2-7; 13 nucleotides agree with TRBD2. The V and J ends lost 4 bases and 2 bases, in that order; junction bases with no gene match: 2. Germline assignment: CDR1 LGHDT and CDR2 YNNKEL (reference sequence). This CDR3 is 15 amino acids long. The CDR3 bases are TGTGCCAGCAGCCGGACTAGCGGGAGCCCCTACGAGCAGTACTTC. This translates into CASSRTSGSPYEQYF.

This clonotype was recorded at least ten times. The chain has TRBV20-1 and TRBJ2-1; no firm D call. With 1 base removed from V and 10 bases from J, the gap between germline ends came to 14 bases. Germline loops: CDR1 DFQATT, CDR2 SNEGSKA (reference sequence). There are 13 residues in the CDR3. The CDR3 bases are TGCAGTGCTAGAGGCCGACTGGGCAGGGAGCAGTTCTTC. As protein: CSARGRLGREQFF.

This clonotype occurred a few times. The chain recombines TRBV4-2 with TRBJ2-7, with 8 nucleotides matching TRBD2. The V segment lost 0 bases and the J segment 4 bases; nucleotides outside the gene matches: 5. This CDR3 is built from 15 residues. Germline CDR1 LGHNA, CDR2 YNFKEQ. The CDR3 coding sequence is TGTGCCAGCAGCCAAGATACGGGGGGGCGTTACGAGCAGTACTTC. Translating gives CASSQDTGGRYEQYF.

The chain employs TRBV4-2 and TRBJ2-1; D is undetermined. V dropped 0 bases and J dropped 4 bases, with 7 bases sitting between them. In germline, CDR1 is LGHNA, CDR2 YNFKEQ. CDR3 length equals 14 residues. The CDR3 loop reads CASSQETEYNEQFF. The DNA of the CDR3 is TGTGCCAGCAGCCAAGAAACGGAGTACAATGAGCAGTTCTTC.

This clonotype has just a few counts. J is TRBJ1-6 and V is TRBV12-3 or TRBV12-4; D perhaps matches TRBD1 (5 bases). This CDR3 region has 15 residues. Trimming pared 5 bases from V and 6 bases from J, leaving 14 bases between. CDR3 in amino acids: CASSAGGTINSPLHF. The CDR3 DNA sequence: TGTGCCAGCAGTGCGGGTGGGACTATTAATTCACCCCTCCACTTT.

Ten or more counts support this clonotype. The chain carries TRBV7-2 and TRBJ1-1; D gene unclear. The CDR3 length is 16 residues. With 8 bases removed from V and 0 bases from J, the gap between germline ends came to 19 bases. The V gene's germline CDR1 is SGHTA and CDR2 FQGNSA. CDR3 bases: TGTGCCAGCGCTTCTGAGCGAAACTATATGAACACTGAAGCTTTCTTT. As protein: CASASERNYMNTEAFF.